This T cell receptor beta chain originates from a study of T cell clonality in common variable immunodeficiency. Study-level points and caveats: CVID subjects had higher TCRbeta clonality than healthy controls, most marked in about a third. Repertoire-complication correlations in CVID were limited by patient heterogeneity.

Libraries were prepared by immunoSEQ multiplex PCR; TCRdb keeps only in-frame clonotypes and omits some of them. The sample counts 30,000 or so clones, none seen once; the ten largest own around 4%. This clone was detected ten times or more. Its specificity is not known. The read is 3 residues too short to cover the CDR3 end, so that end is filled in from the germline J gene. Caucasian heritage predominated among both patients and controls. Donors gave roughly 4.5 to 9 ml heparinized peripheral whole blood. The V and J ends lost 3 bases and 2 bases, in that order; junction bases with no gene match: 12. Per the germline V gene, CDR1 is SGHVS and CDR2 is FQNEAQ. The CDR3 extends over 18 amino acids.

Sequenced material: peripheral blood mononuclear cells. The V and J genes are TRBV7-8 and TRBJ2-7; TRBD2 matches 11 bases. The sequence was collected from a person between 18 and 75 years old in good health. Incomplete CDR3 DNA: TGTGCCAGCAGCTTCGGAACTAGCGGGAGCGAACCCGCCTACGAG. This encodes CASSFGTSGSEPAYE. The full CDR3 reads CASSFGTSGSEPAYEQYF.